This T cell receptor (beta chain) was identified during a study of blood T cell repertoires in COVID-19. TCRdb's table, derived via immunoSEQ multiplex PCR, lists solely in-frame clones and lacks some. The sample lists about 130,000 clones, around 86% occurring once. The CDR3 is 14 amino acids. Germline CDR1 SGHDN, CDR2 FVKESK. The ends lost 1 base at V and 16 bases at J; junction bases unmatched: 13. The chain joins TRBV14 to TRBJ2-1; 7 nucleotides line up with TRBD2. Material for sequencing was peripheral blood. The receptor comes from a middle-aged man with active or convalescent COVID-19. The CDR3 sequence is CASSQATGGGSCFF. The CDR3 DNA reads TGTGCCAGCAGCCAAGCGACGGGAGGCGGTAGTTGCTTCTTC.